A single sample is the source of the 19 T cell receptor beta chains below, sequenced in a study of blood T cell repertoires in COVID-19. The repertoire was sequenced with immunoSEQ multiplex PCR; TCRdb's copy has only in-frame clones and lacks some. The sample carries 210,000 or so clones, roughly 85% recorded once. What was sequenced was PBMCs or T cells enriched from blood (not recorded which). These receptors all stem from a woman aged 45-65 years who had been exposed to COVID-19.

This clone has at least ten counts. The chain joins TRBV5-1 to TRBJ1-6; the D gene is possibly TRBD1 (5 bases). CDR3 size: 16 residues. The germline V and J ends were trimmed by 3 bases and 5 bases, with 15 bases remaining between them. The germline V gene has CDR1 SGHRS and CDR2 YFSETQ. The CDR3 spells CASSWTTRGDNSPLHF. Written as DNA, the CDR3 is TGCGCCAGCAGCTGGACGACGCGGGGGGATAATTCACCCCTCCACTTT.

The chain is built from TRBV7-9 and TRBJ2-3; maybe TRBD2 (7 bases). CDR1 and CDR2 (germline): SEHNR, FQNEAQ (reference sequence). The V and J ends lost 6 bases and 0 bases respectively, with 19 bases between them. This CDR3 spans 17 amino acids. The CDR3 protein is CASSVRGGEFSTDTQYF. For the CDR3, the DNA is TGTGCCAGCAGTGTTAGAGGGGGGGAATTCAGCACAGATACGCAGTATTTT.

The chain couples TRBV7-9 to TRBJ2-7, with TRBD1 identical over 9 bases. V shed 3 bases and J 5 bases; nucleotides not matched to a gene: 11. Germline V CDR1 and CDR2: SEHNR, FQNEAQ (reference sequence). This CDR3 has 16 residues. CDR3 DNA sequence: TGTGCCAGCAGCTTCTGGACCGGGACAGGGAAGAACGAGCAGTACTTC. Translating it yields CASSFWTGTGKNEQYF.

This CDR3 is CASSDGDEGPSYEQYF. CDR3 in DNA: TGTGCCAGCAGTGACGGGGATGAGGGTCCCTCCTACGAGCAGTACTTC. This rearrangement joins TRBV6-4 to TRBJ2-7; D possibly corresponds to TRBD2 (5 bases). The CDR3 sequence is 16 residues long. Trimming took 2 bases from V and 0 from J, leaving 14 bases between them. CDR1 and CDR2 (germline): MRHNA, SNTAGT.

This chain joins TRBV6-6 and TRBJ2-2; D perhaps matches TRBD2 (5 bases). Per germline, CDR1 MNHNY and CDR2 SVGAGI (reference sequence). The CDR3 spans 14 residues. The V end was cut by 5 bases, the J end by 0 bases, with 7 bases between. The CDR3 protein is CASSRTSNTGELFF. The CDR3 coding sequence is TGTGCCAGCAGTCGGACTTCGAACACCGGGGAGCTGTTTTTT.

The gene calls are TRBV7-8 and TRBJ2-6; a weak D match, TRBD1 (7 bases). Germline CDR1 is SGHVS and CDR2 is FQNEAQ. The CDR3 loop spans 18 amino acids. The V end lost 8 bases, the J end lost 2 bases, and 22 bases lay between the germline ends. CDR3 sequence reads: CASSAKGAGITGANVLTF. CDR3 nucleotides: TGTGCCAGCTCTGCTAAGGGGGCGGGGATCACTGGGGCCAACGTCCTGACTTTC.

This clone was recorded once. The CDR3 here is CASSGPYSDSPLHF. Here the CDR3 DNA reads TGTGCCAGCAGCGGTCCCTATTCGGATTCACCCCTCCACTTT. The genes are TRBV6-2 or TRBV6-3 and TRBJ1-6; no reliable D call. Trimming removed 6 bases at V and 8 bases at J, with 14 bases between. CDR3 length: 14 residues. CDR1 is MNHEY, CDR2 SVGEGT, per germline.

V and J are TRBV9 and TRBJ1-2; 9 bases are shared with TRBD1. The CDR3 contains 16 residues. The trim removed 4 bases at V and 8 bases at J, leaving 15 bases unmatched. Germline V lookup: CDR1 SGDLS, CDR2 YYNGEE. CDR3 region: CASSQNLDRGFEGYTF. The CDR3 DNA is TGTGCCAGCAGCCAAAACCTCGACAGGGGGTTTGAGGGCTACACCTTC.

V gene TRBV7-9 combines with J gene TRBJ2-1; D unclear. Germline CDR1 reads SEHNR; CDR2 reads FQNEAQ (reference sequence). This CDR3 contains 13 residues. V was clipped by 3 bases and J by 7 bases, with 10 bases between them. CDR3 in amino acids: CASSFVRWNEQFF. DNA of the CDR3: TGTGCCAGCAGCTTCGTCCGGTGGAATGAGCAGTTCTTC.

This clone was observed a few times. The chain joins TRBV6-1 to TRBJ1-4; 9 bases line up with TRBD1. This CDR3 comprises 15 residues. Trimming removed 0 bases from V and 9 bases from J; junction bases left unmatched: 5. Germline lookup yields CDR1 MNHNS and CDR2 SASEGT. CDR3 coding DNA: TGTGCCAGCAGTGAAGCGGGACAGGGTGGGAAAAAACTGTTTTTT. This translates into CASSEAGQGGKKLFF.

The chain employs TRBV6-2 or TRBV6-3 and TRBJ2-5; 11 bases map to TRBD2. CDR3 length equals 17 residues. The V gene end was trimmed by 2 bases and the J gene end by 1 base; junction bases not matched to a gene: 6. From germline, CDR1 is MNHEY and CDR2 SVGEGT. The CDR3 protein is CASSYPTGLAGQETQYF. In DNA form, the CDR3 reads TGTGCCAGCAGTTACCCCACTGGACTAGCGGGCCAAGAGACCCAGTACTTC.

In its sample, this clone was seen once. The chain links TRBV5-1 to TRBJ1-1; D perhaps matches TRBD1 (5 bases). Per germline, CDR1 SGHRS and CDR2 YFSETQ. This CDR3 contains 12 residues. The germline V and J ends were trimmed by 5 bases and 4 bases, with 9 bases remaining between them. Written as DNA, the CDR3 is TGCGCCAGCAGTACCCAGGGCACTGAAGCTTTCTTT. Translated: CASSTQGTEAFF.

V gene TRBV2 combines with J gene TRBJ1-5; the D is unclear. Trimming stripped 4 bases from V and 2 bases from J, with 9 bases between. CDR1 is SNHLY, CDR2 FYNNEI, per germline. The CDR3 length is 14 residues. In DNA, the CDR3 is TGTGCCAGCAGTGGAGTTACGGGCAATCAGCCCCAGCATTTT. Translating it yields CASSGVTGNQPQHF.

Written as DNA, the CDR3 is TGCGCCAGCAGCCAAGGAGGAAGTCCCTATGGCTACACCTTC. Translating it yields CASSQGGSPYGYTF. V usage is TRBV4-3 and J usage is TRBJ1-2; D not certain. Between the trimmed V and J ends, which lost 1 base and 4 bases, there was a span of 10 bases. Germline assignment: CDR1 LGHNA and CDR2 YSLEER. The CDR3 runs to 14 residues.

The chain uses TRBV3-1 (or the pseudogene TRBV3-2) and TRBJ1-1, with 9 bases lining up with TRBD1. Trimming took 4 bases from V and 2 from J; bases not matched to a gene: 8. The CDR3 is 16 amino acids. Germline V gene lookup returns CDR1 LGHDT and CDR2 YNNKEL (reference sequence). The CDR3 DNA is TGTGCCAGCAGCCCTGGGACAGGGTGGGGAAACACTGAAGCTTTCTTT. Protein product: CASSPGTGWGNTEAFF.

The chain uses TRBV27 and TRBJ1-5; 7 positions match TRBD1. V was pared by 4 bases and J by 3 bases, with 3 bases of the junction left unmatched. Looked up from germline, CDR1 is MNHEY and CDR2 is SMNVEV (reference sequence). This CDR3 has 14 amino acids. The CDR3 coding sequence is TGTGCCAGCAGTTACAGGGGCGTCAATCAGCCCCAGCATTTT. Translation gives CASSYRGVNQPQHF.

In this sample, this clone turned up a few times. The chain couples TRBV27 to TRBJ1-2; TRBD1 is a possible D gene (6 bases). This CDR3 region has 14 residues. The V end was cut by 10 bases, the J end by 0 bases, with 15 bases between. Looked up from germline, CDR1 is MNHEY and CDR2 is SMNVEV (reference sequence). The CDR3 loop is CATRDRPPNYGYTF. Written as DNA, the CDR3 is TGTGCCACCCGCGACAGGCCTCCTAACTATGGCTACACCTTC.

The CDR3, as DNA: TGTGCCAGCAGAAGGGGAGGGGTTGGCTCCTATAATTCACCCCTCCACTTT. Amino acids: CASRRGGVGSYNSPLHF. V usage is TRBV27 and J usage is TRBJ1-6; a weak D match, TRBD1 (5 bases). Between the trimmed V and J ends, which lost 6 bases and 0 bases, there was a span of 15 bases. The CDR3 spans 17 residues. Germline loops: CDR1 MNHEY, CDR2 SMNVEV (reference sequence).

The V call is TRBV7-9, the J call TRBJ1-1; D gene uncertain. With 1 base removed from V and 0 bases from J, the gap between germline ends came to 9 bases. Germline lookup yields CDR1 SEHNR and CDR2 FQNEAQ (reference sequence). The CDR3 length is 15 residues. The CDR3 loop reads CASSLVKLLNTEAFF. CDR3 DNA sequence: TGTGCCAGCAGCTTAGTGAAACTCTTGAACACTGAAGCTTTCTTT.